The next 29 T cell receptor beta chains were all read from a single sample in a study of T cell changes during pregnancy in multiple sclerosis. The assay was immunoSEQ multiplex PCR, and TCRdb's table has in-frame clones only and misses some. The sample yields about 40,000 clones, approximately 90% seen once. The sample was CD4+ T cells from peripheral blood mononuclear cells, taken before pregnancy. These receptor sequences come from a female donor with multiple sclerosis, enrolled in a pregnancy study.

The chain employs TRBV4-3 and TRBJ2-1, with a possible D match to TRBD2 (6 bases). CDR1 and CDR2 (germline): LGHNA, YSLEER. The CDR3 totals 13 residues. V shed 4 bases and J shed 8 bases, with 12 bases lying between them. DNA for the CDR3: TGCGCCAGCAGCCGCGGGAATTTCTATGAGCAGTTCTTC. The encoded protein is CASSRGNFYEQFF.

The chain recombines TRBV28 with TRBJ2-3, with D possibly being TRBD2 (7 bases). Trimming left V 3 bases short and J 2 bases short, with 15 bases between. The CDR3 spans 16 residues. Germline assignment: CDR1 MDHEN and CDR2 SYDVKM. Written as DNA, the CDR3 is TGTGCCAGCAGTTTGAGGGGGGGGCTGAACACAGATACGCAGTATTTT. It translates to CASSLRGGLNTDTQYF.

The rearrangement links TRBV2 to TRBJ2-2; D is uncertain. In germline, CDR1 is SNHLY, CDR2 FYNNEI. This CDR3 spans 15 amino acids. Trimming left V 4 bases short and J 0 bases short, with 9 bases between. The CDR3 nucleotides are TGTGCCAGCAGTGGGAGTAGCCCGAACACCGGGGAGCTGTTTTTT. Protein: CASSGSSPNTGELFF.

The rearrangement uses TRBV11-3 and TRBJ2-1; 7 bases align to TRBD2. Germline loops: CDR1 SGHNT, CDR2 YENEEA. With V trimmed by 5 bases and J by 3 bases, 16 bases remained unmatched. The CDR3 has 18 residues. CDR3 in amino acids: CASSPGGWGSGLYNEQFF. The CDR3, as DNA: TGTGCCAGCAGCCCGGGAGGCTGGGGGTCAGGGCTCTACAATGAGCAGTTCTTC.

The genes are TRBV19 and TRBJ2-2; D call uncertain. Germline V lookup: CDR1 LNHDA, CDR2 SQIVND (reference sequence). The CDR3 runs 15 residues. The V end lost 1 base, the J end lost 1 base, and 7 bases lay between the germline ends. CDR3 sequence (DNA): TGTGCCAGTAGTATAGGTTGGCTGAACACCGGGGAGCTGTTTTTT. It encodes CASSIGWLNTGELFF.

The J gene is TRBJ2-7, the V gene TRBV27; possible D gene TRBD1, 6 bases. From germline, CDR1 is MNHEY and CDR2 SMNVEV (reference sequence). This CDR3 has 14 amino acids. V shed 5 bases and J shed 2 bases, with 13 bases lying between them. The CDR3: CASSPQGIPYEQYF. The CDR3 DNA is TGTGCCAGCAGTCCACAGGGAATCCCCTACGAGCAGTACTTC.

This sequence joins TRBV18 and TRBJ2-1; 10 bases fit TRBD1. The germline gives CDR1 KGHSH, CDR2 LQKENI. The junction had 12 bases not matched to a gene; V was cut back by 3 bases and J by 4 bases. The CDR3 contains 18 residues. In DNA, the CDR3 is TGTGCCAGCTCACCCGGAAGCATGACAGGGGGCGCGTACAATGAGCAGTTCTTC. Its translation: CASSPGSMTGGAYNEQFF.

The V call is TRBV30, the J call TRBJ1-1; D not resolved. CDR3 length: 15 amino acids. Trimming took off 0 bases at V and 0 bases at J, with 11 bases between the two ends. Looked up from germline, CDR1 is GTSNPN and CDR2 is SVGIG (reference sequence). This CDR3 reads CAWSVLSLMNTEAFF. Written as DNA, the CDR3 is TGTGCCTGGAGTGTTTTAAGCCTCATGAACACTGAAGCTTTCTTT.

This rearrangement joins TRBV4-2 to TRBJ1-5; 7 nucleotides match TRBD1. The CDR3 totals 18 residues. Germline values: CDR1 LGHNA, CDR2 YNFKEQ. Trimming at V came to 1 base and at J to 1 base, leaving 10 bases not matched to a gene. The chain's CDR3 is CASSQGSRGVMSNQPQHF. CDR3 DNA sequence: TGTGCCAGCAGCCAAGGGTCCAGGGGGGTTATGAGCAATCAGCCCCAGCATTTT.

This rearrangement joins TRBV5-6 to TRBJ2-3; D may be TRBD2 (5 bases). Trimming removed 0 bases from V and 3 bases from J, with 14 bases in between. Germline V lookup: CDR1 SGHDT, CDR2 YYEEEE. There are 16 residues in the CDR3. CDR3 nucleotides: TGTGCCAGCAGCTTGGGCCCGGCGGGCCTTACAGATACGCAGTATTTT. Translation gives CASSLGPAGLTDTQYF.

This rearrangement joins TRBV15 to TRBJ1-1; no reliable D call. This CDR3 is 13 amino acids long. Trimming shortened V by 7 bases and J by 1 base, and 10 bases separated the two germline ends. CDR1 is LNHNV and CDR2 is YYDKDF in the germline V gene (reference sequence). CDR3 coding DNA: TGTGCCACCAAACGGGGAAGGAACACTGAAGCTTTCTTT. Its protein is CATKRGRNTEAFF.

The J gene is TRBJ1-5, the V gene TRBV19; D might be TRBD1 (6 bases). The V end lost 3 bases, the J end lost 2 bases, and 17 bases lay between the germline ends. The germline V gene encodes CDR1 LNHDA and CDR2 SQIVND (reference sequence). The CDR3 extends over 17 amino acids. CDR3 protein: CASSILQRQGRNQPQHF. CDR3 nucleotides: TGTGCCAGTAGTATCCTTCAGCGGCAGGGGCGCAATCAGCCCCAGCATTTT.

The DNA for the CDR3 is TGTGCCAGCAGTTTCGAAGCCCGGGGCAATGAGCAGTTCTTC. It is translated as CASSFEARGNEQFF. The chain carries TRBV6-5 and TRBJ2-1; D perhaps matches TRBD2 (5 bases). Germline V CDR1 and CDR2: MNHEY, SVGAGI. V was cut by 4 bases and J by 6 bases, with 13 bases left in between. There are 14 residues in the CDR3.

The rearrangement links TRBV28 to TRBJ1-2; 10 positions agree with TRBD1. Germline lookup yields CDR1 MDHEN and CDR2 SYDVKM. The CDR3 covers 13 residues. Germline trimming cut 3 bases from V and 7 bases from J; bases unmatched to any gene: 2. The CDR3 region is CASSFGDRGGYTF. CDR3 DNA sequence: TGTGCCAGCAGTTTCGGGGACAGGGGTGGCTACACCTTC.

The chain employs TRBV29-1 and TRBJ2-7; maybe TRBD2 (7 bases). The CDR3 extends over 13 amino acids. Germline CDR1 reads SQVTM; CDR2 reads ANQGSEA. V was trimmed by 6 bases and J by 6 bases, leaving 18 bases between them. CDR3 bases: TGCAGCGTAATTGGGAGGGGGTTAGGCGAGCAGTACTTC. It codes for CSVIGRGLGEQYF.

The chain couples TRBV29-1 to TRBJ1-1; D is undetermined. CDR3 length: 14 residues. Germline CDR1 is SQVTM and CDR2 is ANQGSEA. Trimming shortened V by 3 bases and J by 4 bases, and 15 bases separated the two germline ends. The CDR3 nucleotides are TGCAGCGTTGACTTCGGGTGGCAGAGCACTGAAGCTTTCTTT. Amino acids: CSVDFGWQSTEAFF.

V is TRBV13 and J is TRBJ2-4, with a weak D call TRBD2 (6 bases). Trimming pared 5 bases from V and 3 bases from J, leaving 20 bases between. The CDR3 extends over 17 amino acids. Per germline, CDR1 PRHDT and CDR2 FYEKMQ (reference sequence). CDR3 loop: CASSKTRWGDVKNIQYF. Here the CDR3 DNA reads TGTGCCAGCAGCAAAACGAGGTGGGGGGACGTCAAAAACATTCAGTACTTC.

The chain links TRBV29-1 to TRBJ1-1; TRBD1 aligns across 9 bases. Germline V CDR1 and CDR2: SQVTM, ANQGSEA. The junction had 13 bases not matched to a gene; V was cut back by 4 bases and J by 4 bases. This CDR3 region has 16 residues. The CDR3 DNA sequence: TGCAGCGTTGCCTCACAGGGGGCGTTTCGGGTCACTGAAGCTTTCTTT. As protein: CSVASQGAFRVTEAFF.

This chain connects TRBV7-2 to TRBJ2-3; tentative D call: TRBD1 (5 bases). The length of the CDR3 is 15 residues. CDR1 is SGHTA, CDR2 FQGNSA, per germline. Trimming removed 1 base at V and 0 bases at J, with 8 bases between. The CDR3 nucleotides are TGTGCCAGCAGCTTAGAGGGGCGGAGCACAGATACGCAGTATTTT. Protein: CASSLEGRSTDTQYF. Variable domain in full (rest from reference TRBV7-2 and TRBJ2-3): GAGVSQSPSNKVTEKGKDVELRCDPISGHTALYWYRQSLGQGLEFLIYFQGNSAPDKSGLPSDRFSAERTGGSVSTLTIQRTQQEDSAVYLCASSLEGRSTDTQYFGPGTRLTVL.

The sample holds one count of this clone. The genes are TRBV19 and TRBJ2-2; perhaps TRBD2 as D (6 bases). This CDR3 region has 13 residues. Germline CDR1 is LNHDA and CDR2 is SQIVND (reference sequence). V lost 10 bases to trimming and J lost 2 bases, with 11 bases between them. CDR3 coding DNA: TGTGCCACCCGGCGGGATAACACCGGGGAGCTGTTTTTT. This gives the protein CATRRDNTGELFF.

The chain combines TRBV7-2 with TRBJ1-3; D is unresolved. Germline-derived CDR1 and CDR2 are SGHTA and FQGNSA. The CDR3 consists of 16 residues. V was cut by 1 base and J by 1 base, with 11 bases left in between. The CDR3 here is CASSLDRRVSGNTIYF. The CDR3 bases are TGTGCCAGCAGCTTAGACCGGAGGGTATCTGGAAACACCATATATTTT. The full variable domain, with the rest looked up from reference TRBV7-2 and TRBJ1-3, is GAGVSQSPSNKVTEKGKDVELRCDPISGHTALYWYRQSLGQGLEFLIYFQGNSAPDKSGLPSDRFSAERTGGSVSTLTIQRTQQEDSAVYLCASSLDRRVSGNTIYFGEGSWLTVV.

The rearrangement joins TRBV28 to TRBJ2-7; 12 bases fit TRBD2. Trimming at V came to 7 bases and at J to 6 bases, leaving 10 bases not matched to a gene. Germline assignment: CDR1 MDHEN and CDR2 SYDVKM. This CDR3 spans 15 amino acids. The CDR3: CASTNKPGLAGEQYF. Written as DNA, the CDR3 is TGTGCCAGCACCAACAAACCGGGACTAGCGGGCGAGCAGTACTTC.

This clone was observed once. V usage is TRBV27 and J usage is TRBJ2-1, with 7 bases that match TRBD1. Per germline, CDR1 MNHEY and CDR2 SMNVEV (reference sequence). V dropped 8 bases and J dropped 4; count of bases not matched to a gene: 8. This CDR3 contains 14 residues. CDR3 nucleotides: TGTGCCAGCCAACCGGACAGGCCGTACAATGAGCAGTTCTTC. It is translated as CASQPDRPYNEQFF.

The chain joins TRBV6-5 to TRBJ2-1; TRBD2 agrees at 9 bases. There are 13 residues in the CDR3. Per the germline V gene, CDR1 is MNHEY and CDR2 is SVGAGI. J was trimmed by 8 bases and V by 4 bases; bases with no gene match: 3. CDR3: CASSLAGAHEQFF. CDR3 nucleotide sequence: TGTGCCAGCAGTTTAGCGGGAGCGCATGAGCAGTTCTTC.

The V and J genes are TRBV19 and TRBJ2-7; a possible D gene is TRBD2 (6 bases). V was shortened by 4 bases and J by 3 bases, with 10 bases between the two germline ends. This CDR3 is 13 amino acids long. Germline lookup yields CDR1 LNHDA and CDR2 SQIVND (reference sequence). CDR3 nucleotides: TGTGCCAGTAGTAGGGGAGGTAGCTACGAGCAGTACTTC. As protein: CASSRGGSYEQYF.

The chain links TRBV19 to TRBJ2-3; 12 bases agree with TRBD2. This CDR3 has 17 amino acids. Germline assignment: CDR1 LNHDA and CDR2 SQIVND (reference sequence). V lost 1 base and J lost 5; bases outside the gene matches: 7. CDR3 loop: CASSIAASGRAGDTQYF. The CDR3 DNA is TGTGCCAGTAGTATAGCGGCTAGCGGGAGGGCCGGAGATACGCAGTATTTT.

The gene calls are TRBV7-2 and TRBJ2-3; 8 bases align to TRBD2. CDR1 is SGHTA, CDR2 FQGNSA, per germline. The CDR3 sequence is 16 residues long. V dropped 4 bases and J dropped 4; count of bases not matched to a gene: 10. The CDR3 loop is CASSSLGPGGADTQYF. The CDR3 DNA follows: TGTGCCAGCAGCTCCCTTGGCCCGGGAGGGGCAGATACGCAGTATTTT.

The rearrangement links TRBV2 to TRBJ1-3; weak D call: TRBD1 (5 bases). Germline loops: CDR1 SNHLY, CDR2 FYNNEI. V shed 7 bases and J shed 7 bases, with 14 bases lying between them. This CDR3 has 13 amino acids. The CDR3 here is CASTSGPGNTIYF. The CDR3 DNA reads as TGTGCCAGCACGTCAGGGCCAGGGAACACCATATATTTT.

The chain has TRBV5-1 and TRBJ2-7; tentative D call: TRBD1 (6 bases). This CDR3 has 13 residues. CDR1 is SGHRS, CDR2 YFSETQ, per germline. Trimming stripped 4 bases from V and 5 bases from J, with 13 bases between. CDR3 in amino acids: CASSVQGSHEQYF. The CDR3 nucleotides are TGCGCCAGCAGCGTACAGGGTTCCCACGAGCAGTACTTC. Looking up the rest from reference TRBV5-1 and TRBJ2-7 gives the full variable domain: KAGVTQTPRYLIKTRGQQVTLSCSPISGHRSVSWYQQTPGQGLQFLFEYFSETQRNKGNFPGRFSGRQFSNSRSEMNVSTLELGDSALYLCASSVQGSHEQYFGPGTRLTVT.